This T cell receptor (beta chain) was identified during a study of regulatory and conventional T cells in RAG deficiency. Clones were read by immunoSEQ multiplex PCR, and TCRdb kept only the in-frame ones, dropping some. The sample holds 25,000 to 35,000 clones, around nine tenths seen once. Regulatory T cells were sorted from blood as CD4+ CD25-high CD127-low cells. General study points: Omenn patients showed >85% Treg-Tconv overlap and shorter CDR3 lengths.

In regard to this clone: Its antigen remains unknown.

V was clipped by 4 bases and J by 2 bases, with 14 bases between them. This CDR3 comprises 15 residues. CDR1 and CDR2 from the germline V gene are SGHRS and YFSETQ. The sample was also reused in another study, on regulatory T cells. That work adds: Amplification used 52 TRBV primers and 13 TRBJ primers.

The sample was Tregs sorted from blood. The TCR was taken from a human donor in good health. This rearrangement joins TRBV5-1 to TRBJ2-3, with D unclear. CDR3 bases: TGCGCCAGCAGCGGCGGATATGCACCCACAGATACGCAGTATTTT. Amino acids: CASSGGYAPTDTQYF.